This TCR beta chain was identified in a study of T cell clones after liver transplantation. Background on the study: Samples came from ITN030ST, which attempted immunosuppression withdrawal within 2 years of liver transplantation. Points from the study as a whole: Post-transplant time points were not standardized, so conclusions are preliminary.

The germline gives CDR1 SGHAT, CDR2 FQDESV (reference sequence). Trimming took 5 bases from V and 7 from J, leaving 12 bases between them. CDR3 length equals 14 residues. TCRdb keeps only in-frame clones here, not all; method: immunoSEQ multiplex PCR. The table shows 45,000 to 55,000 clones, with 65% to 85% occurring only once. Remarks on this clone: Its antigen is undetermined.

The source material was CD4+ T cells from blood, sampled before liver transplant. This clonotype was obtained from a human donor who received a liver transplant. The rearrangement uses TRBV11-1 and TRBJ1-6, with D possibly TRBD1 on 6 matching bases. For the CDR3, the DNA is TGTGCCAGCAGCCCGGACAGTCTCAATTCACCCCTCCACTTT. It translates to CASSPDSLNSPLHF.